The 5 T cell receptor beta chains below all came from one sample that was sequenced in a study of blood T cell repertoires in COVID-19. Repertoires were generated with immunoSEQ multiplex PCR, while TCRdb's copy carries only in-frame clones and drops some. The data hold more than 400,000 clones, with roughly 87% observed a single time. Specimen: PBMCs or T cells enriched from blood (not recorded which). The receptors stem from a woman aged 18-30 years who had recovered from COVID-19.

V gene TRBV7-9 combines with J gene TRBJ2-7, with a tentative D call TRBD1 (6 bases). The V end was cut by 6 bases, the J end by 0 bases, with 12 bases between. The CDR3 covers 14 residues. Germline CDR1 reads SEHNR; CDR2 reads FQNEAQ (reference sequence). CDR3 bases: TGTGCCAGCAGATCGGACAGTAGCTCCTACGAGCAGTACTTC. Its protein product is CASRSDSSSYEQYF.

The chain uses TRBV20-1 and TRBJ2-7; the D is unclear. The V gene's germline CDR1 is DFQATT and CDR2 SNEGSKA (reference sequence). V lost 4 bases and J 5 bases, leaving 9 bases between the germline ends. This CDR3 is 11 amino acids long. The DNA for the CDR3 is TGCAGTGCTATGATGGAGAACGAGCAGTACTTC. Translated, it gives CSAMMENEQYF.

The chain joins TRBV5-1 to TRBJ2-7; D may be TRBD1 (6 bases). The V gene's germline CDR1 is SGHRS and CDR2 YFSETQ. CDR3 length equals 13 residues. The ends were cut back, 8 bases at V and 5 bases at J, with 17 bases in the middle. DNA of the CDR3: TGCGCCAGTTCAGCCGGGACACTCCACGAGCAGTACTTC. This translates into CASSAGTLHEQYF.

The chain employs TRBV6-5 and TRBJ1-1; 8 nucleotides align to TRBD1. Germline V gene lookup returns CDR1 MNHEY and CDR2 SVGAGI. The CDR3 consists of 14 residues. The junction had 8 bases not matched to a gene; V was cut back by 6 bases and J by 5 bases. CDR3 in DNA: TGTGCCAGCAGCATGGGGGGACAGGCAACTGAAGCTTTCTTT. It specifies CASSMGGQATEAFF.

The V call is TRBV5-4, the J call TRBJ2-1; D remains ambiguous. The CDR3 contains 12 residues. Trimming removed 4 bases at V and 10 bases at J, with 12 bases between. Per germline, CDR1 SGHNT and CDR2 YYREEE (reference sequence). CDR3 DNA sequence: TGTGCCAGCAGCGTCGGCAGAGGCGAGCAGTTCTTC. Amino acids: CASSVGRGEQFF.